This TCR beta chain was found in a study of beta chain features in type 1 diabetes. Study context: Sorted cells numbering around 100,000,000 were examined across all samples.

V dropped 2 bases and J dropped 4 bases, with 9 bases sitting between them. The CDR3 is 13 amino acids. CDR1 is SGHDT, CDR2 YYEEEE, per germline. Reverse transcription of all isolated RNA meant that expressed TCRB transcripts were sequenced. Method: immunoSEQ multiplex PCR; TCRdb's copy keeps in-frame clones and lacks some. The table lists 150,000 or so clones, about 8.3% of them singletons. Only a few counts were recorded for this clone. Its cognate antigen is unknown. The study, taken as a whole, reports: Shortening that was moderate but significant affected the TCRB CDR3s of Type 1 diabetes patients in all four CD4+ subsets. Fewer junction insertions and more nucleotide deletions appeared in type 1 diabetes patients. A closer apparent resemblance between naive, central memory and Treg TCRB repertoires was seen in patients than in healthy donors.

The chain carries TRBV5-6 and TRBJ1-1; D call uncertain. Sequencing was performed on central memory CD4+ T cells from blood. The receptor was isolated from a woman between 18 and 29 years old with type 1 diabetes. CDR3 region: CASSFIVATEAFF. CDR3 DNA sequence: TGTGCCAGCAGCTTCATTGTAGCCACTGAAGCTTTCTTT.